These 23 T cell receptor beta chains were sequenced from one sample in a study of vaccination and CD4 T cells after COVID-19. Sequenced with the Oncomine TCR Beta short-read assay was DNA taken from cultured CD4+ T cells. TCRdb re-called the PCR reads through MiXCR, storing one row per CDR3 protein. The data hold fewer than 20,000 distinct CDR3 sequences, with about 42% observed a single time. These receptors have no known antigen. Treatment here: roughly 10-day PBMC culture with coronavirus spike peptide pools or control peptides (ViraFEST assay). The sequencing here drew on CD4+ T cells from blood, cultured in vitro, taken before SARS-CoV-2 vaccination. The receptors were sampled from a human donor who received a COVID-19 vaccine.

The table lists this clonotype with a few counts. The chain couples TRBV9 to TRBJ1-2; D call uncertain. V lost 3 bases and J 5 bases, leaving 11 bases between the germline ends. The germline V gene has CDR1 SGDLS and CDR2 YYNGEE. The CDR3 spans 13 residues. The CDR3 spells CASSGADGYGYTF. CDR3 bases: TGTGCCAGCAGCGGAGCGGACGGGTATGGCTACACCTTC.

This clonotype was counted between two and nine times. The chain joins TRBV5-1 to TRBJ2-3, with 7 bases identical to TRBD1. Germline V gene data show CDR1 as SGHRS and CDR2 as YFSETQ. The CDR3 is made up of 18 amino acids. V lost 4 bases and J lost 3; bases outside the gene matches: 17. The CDR3, as DNA: TGCGCCAGCAGCCGCCGACCTATAGGGGGCGTAGAGACAGATACGCAGTATTTT. Encoded protein: CASSRRPIGGVETDTQYF.

This chain uses TRBV24-1 with TRBJ2-5, with 7 bases lining up with TRBD2. The J segment lost 5 bases and the V segment lost 9 bases, leaving 11 bases of the junction unmatched. The CDR3 contains 14 residues. Germline assignment: CDR1 KGHDR and CDR2 SFDVKD. The chain's CDR3 is CATGRAGSDETQYF. In nucleotides, the CDR3 is TGTGCCACCGGGAGGGCAGGGTCGGACGAGACCCAGTACTTC.

The count of this clonotype is one. The chain joins TRBV5-1 to TRBJ2-1; the match to TRBD1 covers 8 bases. Losses at the gene ends were 0 bases for V and 6 bases for J; bases not matched to a gene: 5. Germline CDR1 and CDR2: SGHRS and YFSETQ. The CDR3 consists of 15 residues. The CDR3 nucleotides are TGCGCCAGCAGCTTGGGCGACAGGGGTCGCAATGAGCAGTTCTTC. Amino acid sequence: CASSLGDRGRNEQFF.

This clonotype was counted between two and nine times. The chain uses TRBV2 and TRBJ2-4, with 12 positions matching TRBD2. The CDR3 contains 16 residues. Germline V lookup: CDR1 SNHLY, CDR2 FYNNEI. The junction had 5 bases not matched to a gene; V was cut back by 7 bases and J by 1 base. CDR3 amino acids: CASTPTSGGAKNIQYF. The DNA for the CDR3 is TGTGCCAGCACACCTACTAGCGGGGGGGCCAAAAACATTCAGTACTTC.

The J gene is TRBJ2-2, the V gene TRBV11-3; 13 positions agree with TRBD2. CDR3 length: 16 amino acids. J lost 6 bases, V lost 1 base, and 2 bases had no gene match. Looked up from germline, CDR1 is SGHNT and CDR2 is YENEEA. In nucleotides, the CDR3 is TGTGCCAGCAGCTTAGTACTAGCGGGGGGGCCCGGGGAGCTGTTTTTT. This gives the protein CASSLVLAGGPGELFF.

V is TRBV7-9 and J is TRBJ2-7; D ambiguous. CDR3 length equals 11 residues. Deletions cut 5 bases from V and 3 bases from J, with 5 bases between. CDR1 is SEHNR and CDR2 is FQNEAQ in the germline V gene (reference sequence). Here the CDR3 reads CASSPNYEQYF. The CDR3 DNA reads as TGTGCCAGCAGCCCCAACTACGAGCAGTACTTC. Filled out from reference TRBV7-9 and TRBJ2-7, the complete variable domain reads DTGVSQNPRHKITKRGQNVTFRCDPISEHNRLYWYRQTLGQGPEFLTYFQNEAQLEKSRLLSDRFSAERPKGSFSTLEIQRTEQGDSAMYLCASSPNYEQYFGPGTRLTVT.

The CDR3 reads CASDRDSSYEQYF. For the CDR3, the DNA is TGTGCCAGCGATCGGGACAGCTCCTACGAGCAGTACTTC. The chain combines TRBV6-1 with TRBJ2-7; the match to TRBD1 covers 7 bases. The V gene's germline CDR1 is MNHNS and CDR2 SASEGT. The CDR3 is 13 amino acids. V was pared by 8 bases and J by 0 bases, with 4 bases of the junction left unmatched.

Only a few counts were recorded for this clonotype. The chain recombines TRBV19 with TRBJ2-5; D is unclear. V was trimmed by 4 bases and J by 1 base, leaving 13 bases between them. This CDR3 is 15 amino acids long. Germline V gene sequence: CDR1 LNHDA, CDR2 SQIVND (reference sequence). In DNA form, the CDR3 reads TGTGCCAGTAGTACAGGAGACACATTCCAAGAGACCCAGTACTTC. This gives the protein CASSTGDTFQETQYF.

This chain joins TRBV7-2 and TRBJ1-3, with D uncertain. Germline V gene sequence: CDR1 SGHTA, CDR2 FQGNSA. The V and J ends lost 2 bases and 0 bases respectively, with 11 bases between them. There are 16 residues in the CDR3. In nucleotides, the CDR3 is TGTGCCAGCAGCTTATCTGGGCTTAACTCTGGAAACACCATATATTTT. Encoded protein: CASSLSGLNSGNTIYF. Using reference TRBV7-2 and TRBJ1-3 for the parts outside the CDR3, the full variable domain is GAGVSQSPSNKVTEKGKDVELRCDPISGHTALYWYRQSLGQGLEFLIYFQGNSAPDKSGLPSDRFSAERTGGSVSTLTIQRTQQEDSAVYLCASSLSGLNSGNTIYFGEGSWLTVV.

The J gene is TRBJ1-6, the V gene TRBV5-6; D is unresolved. The germline V gene has CDR1 SGHDT and CDR2 YYEEEE. Trimming took off 7 bases at V and 9 bases at J, with 23 bases between the two ends. The CDR3 extends over 16 amino acids. Here the CDR3 DNA reads TGTGCCAGCCGAAGTGAGATGGACCGCCTCACTTCACCCCTCCACTTT. This gives the protein CASRSEMDRLTSPLHF. The variable domain in full, completed from reference TRBV5-6 and TRBJ1-6, reads DAGVTQSPTHLIKTRGQQVTLRCSPKSGHDTVSWYQQALGQGPQFIFQYYEEEERQRGNFPDRFSGHQFPNYSSELNVNALLLGDSALYLCASRSEMDRLTSPLHFGNGTRLTVT.

There are a few counts of this clonotype. V and J are TRBV9 and TRBJ2-7, with D perhaps TRBD1 or TRBD2 (5 bases each). Trimming cost V 3 bases and J 4 bases, with 14 bases left between them. CDR1 and CDR2 (germline): SGDLS, YYNGEE. This CDR3 contains 14 residues. The DNA of the CDR3 is TGTGCCAGCAGCGCGCTTTCGGGGCAGTACGAGCAGTACTTC. Protein sequence: CASSALSGQYEQYF.

The chain links TRBV18 to TRBJ1-5; the D is unclear. The V gene's germline CDR1 is KGHSH and CDR2 LQKENI. The CDR3 covers 13 residues. Deletions cut 6 bases from V and 1 base from J, with 7 bases between. The CDR3 loop reads CASSWESNQPQHF. The CDR3, as DNA: TGTGCCAGCTCGTGGGAAAGCAATCAGCCCCAGCATTTT.

This clonotype was counted only a few times. The chain uses TRBV20-1 and TRBJ1-4; TRBD1 might be the D (5 bases). The germline V gene encodes CDR1 DFQATT and CDR2 SNEGSKA (reference sequence). The CDR3 totals 15 residues. V dropped 6 bases and J dropped 0 bases, with 14 bases sitting between them. The CDR3 reads CSAKGLGATNEKLFF. CDR3 coding DNA: TGCAGTGCGAAGGGACTGGGGGCAACTAATGAAAAACTGTTTTTT.

The chain employs TRBV25-1 and TRBJ2-5; possibly TRBD2 for D (7 bases). V was pared by 1 base and J by 5 bases, with 17 bases between. The CDR3 extends over 16 amino acids. Germline V lookup: CDR1 MGHDK, CDR2 SYGVNS. The CDR3 is CASSESGEGGGETQYF. CDR3 coding DNA: TGTGCCAGCAGTGAATCCGGGGAGGGGGGTGGGGAGACCCAGTACTTC. Drawing the rest from reference TRBV25-1 and TRBJ2-5, the complete variable domain is EADIYQTPRYLVIGTGKKITLECSQTMGHDKMYWYQQDPGMELHLIHYSYGVNSTEKGDLSSESTVSRIRTEHFPLTLESARPSHTSQYLCASSESGEGGGETQYFGPGTRLLVL.

This clonotype was picked up a small number of times. V usage is TRBV20-1 and J usage is TRBJ2-7; 10 nucleotides line up with TRBD2. This CDR3 has 15 residues. Germline loops: CDR1 DFQATT, CDR2 SNEGSKA (reference sequence). Unmatched junction bases numbered 4, after V lost 2 bases and J lost 0 bases. The CDR3 sequence: CSARHSGGSSYEQYF. CDR3 coding DNA: TGCAGTGCTAGACATAGCGGGGGGAGCTCCTACGAGCAGTACTTC.

The CDR3 region is CSARGASGVADTQYF. CDR3 bases: TGCAGTGCTAGGGGGGCTAGCGGGGTTGCAGATACGCAGTATTTT. The genes are TRBV20-1 and TRBJ2-3; 9 nucleotides align to TRBD2. The CDR3 is 15 residues long. Germline V gene data show CDR1 as DFQATT and CDR2 as SNEGSKA (reference sequence). V gave up 3 bases and J gave up 4 bases; unmatched junction bases: 8.

A few counts support this clonotype. The V and J genes are TRBV7-2 and TRBJ1-5, with a possible D match to TRBD1 (5 bases). The CDR3 covers 17 residues. The germline gives CDR1 SGHTA, CDR2 FQGNSA. V was clipped by 3 bases and J by 4 bases, with 19 bases between them. CDR3 sequence: CASSFRARGWWNQPQHF. Written as DNA, the CDR3 is TGTGCCAGCAGCTTCAGGGCGCGGGGTTGGTGGAATCAGCCCCAGCATTTT.

The genes are TRBV19 and TRBJ1-1; no definite D call. Germline V lookup: CDR1 LNHDA, CDR2 SQIVND (reference sequence). The CDR3 extends over 16 amino acids. V lost 4 bases and J 4 bases, leaving 19 bases between the germline ends. The CDR3 coding sequence is TGTGCCAGTAGTAGCGACACCACTGGGCCAACCACTGAAGCTTTCTTT. It yields the protein CASSSDTTGPTTEAFF.

This clonotype has only a few counts. The chain is built from TRBV6-5 and TRBJ1-1; 9 bases align to TRBD1. V trimming: 2 bases; J trimming: 4 bases; junction bases outside the gene matches: 8. Germline V gives CDR1 MNHEY, CDR2 SVGAGI. The CDR3 length is 16 residues. The CDR3 protein is CASSYDSGQGTTEAFF. The CDR3 DNA reads as TGTGCCAGCAGTTACGACTCCGGACAGGGGACCACTGAAGCTTTCTTT.

This rearrangement joins TRBV10-3 to TRBJ1-1; 7 bases are a match to TRBD1. Germline-derived CDR1 and CDR2 are ENHRY and SYGVKD. Trimming removed 3 bases from V and 7 bases from J; junction bases left unmatched: 8. CDR3 length: 14 amino acids. The CDR3 is CAISDDREENEAFF. CDR3 coding DNA: TGTGCCATCAGTGACGACAGGGAAGAGAATGAAGCTTTCTTT.

This clonotype was observed once. The chain employs TRBV11-2 and TRBJ1-6, with D maybe TRBD1 (5 bases). Germline loops: CDR1 SGHAT, CDR2 FQNNGV. Trimming removed 1 base at V and 18 bases at J, with 13 bases between. The CDR3 sequence is 12 residues long. The CDR3 bases are TGTGCCAGCAGCTTAGCAACGGGGGAGCGCCACTTT. It codes for CASSLATGERHF.

The chain is built from TRBV6-5 and TRBJ1-1; D not resolved. V was shortened by 0 bases and J by 0 bases, with 2 bases between the two germline ends. The CDR3 runs 13 residues. Germline V CDR1 and CDR2: MNHEY, SVGAGI. The CDR3 DNA reads as TGTGCCAGCAGTTACTCGGTGAACACTGAAGCTTTCTTT. It yields the protein CASSYSVNTEAFF.